This TCR beta chain was sequenced in a study of cytomegalovirus exposure and HLA in healthy donors. Note on this clone: The antigen remains unidentified.

Use of 60 Vbeta and 13 Jbeta primers characterized the PCR. Measured with immunoSEQ multiplex PCR; TCRdb has only the in-frame clones, and not every one. Here the sample spans 75,000 to 80,000 clones, around three quarters being singletons. Overall study findings and caveats: V- and J-gene trimming of TCR beta was linked (in a later analysis) to a missense DCLRE1C variant. There were under 200 TCR beta chains listed as cytomegalovirus-associated.

The material sequenced was PBMCs. The sequence was obtained from a male donor in good health and CMV-seropositive.

The CDR3 region is CASSPPPGFEQYF. The CDR3 nucleotides are TGTGCCAGCAGCCCCCCCCCGGGGTTCGAGCAGTACTTC. This chain joins TRBV5-8 and TRBJ2-7; D is possibly TRBD2 (5 bases). In germline, CDR1 is SGHTS, CDR2 YDEGEE. V shed 4 bases and J shed 6 bases, with 14 bases lying between them. The length of the CDR3 is 13 residues.